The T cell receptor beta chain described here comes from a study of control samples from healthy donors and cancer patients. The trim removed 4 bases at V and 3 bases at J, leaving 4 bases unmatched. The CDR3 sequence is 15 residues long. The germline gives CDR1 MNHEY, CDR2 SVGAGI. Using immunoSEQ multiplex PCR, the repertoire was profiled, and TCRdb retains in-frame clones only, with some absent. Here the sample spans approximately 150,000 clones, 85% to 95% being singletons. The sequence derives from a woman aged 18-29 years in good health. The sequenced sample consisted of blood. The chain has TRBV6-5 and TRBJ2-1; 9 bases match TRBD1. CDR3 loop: CASSSQGAIYNEQFF. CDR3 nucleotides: TGTGCCAGCAGTTCACAGGGGGCAATCTACAATGAGCAGTTCTTC.